The present entry profiles one T cell receptor beta chain with its context. The data stem from a study of blood T cell repertoires in COVID-19. Study details: Sites in the United States, Italy and Spain provided acute and convalescent COVID-19 samples.

The table came from immunoSEQ multiplex PCR; TCRdb's copy has only in-frame clones and leaves some out. This table has roughly 150,000 clones, 84% appearing once. The germline CDR1 and CDR2 sequences are SGHAT and FQNNGV. V lost 2 bases and J lost 1, with 12 bases in between. The CDR3 length is 15 residues. Sequencing was performed on peripheral blood. This clonotype originated in a man aged 65 to 79 with active or convalescent COVID-19. This chain joins TRBV11-2 and TRBJ2-7, with D possibly matching TRBD1 (6 bases). DNA of the CDR3: TGTGCCAGCAGCTTAACCGGACAGCCTTCCTACGAGCAGTACTTC. Translation: CASSLTGQPSYEQYF. The full variable domain, with the rest looked up from reference TRBV11-2 and TRBJ2-7, is EAGVAQSPRYKIIEKRQSVAFWCNPISGHATLYWYQQILGQGPKLLIQFQNNGVVDDSQLPKDRFSAERLKGVDSTLKIQPAKLEDSAVYLCASSLTGQPSYEQYFGPGTRLTVT.